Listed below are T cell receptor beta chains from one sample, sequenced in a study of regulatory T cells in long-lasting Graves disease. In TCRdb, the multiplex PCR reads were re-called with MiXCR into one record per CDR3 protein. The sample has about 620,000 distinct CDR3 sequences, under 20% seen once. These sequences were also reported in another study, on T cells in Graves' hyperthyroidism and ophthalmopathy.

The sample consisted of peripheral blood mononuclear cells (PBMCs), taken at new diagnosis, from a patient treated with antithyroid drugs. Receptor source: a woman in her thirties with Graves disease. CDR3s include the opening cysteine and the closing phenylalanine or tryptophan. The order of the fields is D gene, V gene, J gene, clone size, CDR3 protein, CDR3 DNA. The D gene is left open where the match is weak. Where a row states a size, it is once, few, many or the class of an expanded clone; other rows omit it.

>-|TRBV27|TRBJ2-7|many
CASSLSGGPYEQYF
TGTGCCAGCAGTTTATCAGGGGGTCCCTACGAGCAGTACTTC
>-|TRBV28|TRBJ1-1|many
CASSFGSFANTEAFF
TGTGCCAGCAGTTTTGGGAGTTTCGCGAACACTGAAGCTTTCTTT
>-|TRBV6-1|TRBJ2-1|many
CASGAGPDNEQFF
TGTGCCAGCGGGGCGGGACCCGACAATGAGCAGTTCTTC
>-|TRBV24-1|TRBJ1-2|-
CATSVGGQDYGYTF
TGTGCCACCAGTGTGGGGGGGCAGGACTATGGCTACACCTTC
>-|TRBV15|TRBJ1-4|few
CATSRIKGLEYEKLFF
TGTGCCACCAGCAGGATAAAGGGTCTAGAGTATGAAAAACTGTTTTTT
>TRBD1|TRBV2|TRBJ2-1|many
CASRHGQGGNEQFF
TGTGCCAGCAGGCATGGACAGGGGGGTAATGAGCAGTTCTTC
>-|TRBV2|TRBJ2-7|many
CASSLTGRYEQYF
TGTGCCAGCAGTCTAACAGGGCGATACGAGCAGTACTTC
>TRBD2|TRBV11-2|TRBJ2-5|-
CASSPTSGSVVETQYF
TGTGCCAGCAGCCCGACTAGCGGGAGTGTCGTAGAGACCCAGTACTTC
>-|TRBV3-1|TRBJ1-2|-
CASSQDTETVGYTF
TGTGCCAGCAGCCAAGATACGGAGACAGTAGGCTACACCTTC
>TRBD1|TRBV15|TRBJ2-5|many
CATSRDHLPYRGQETQYF
TGTGCCACCAGCAGAGATCATCTCCCTTACAGGGGCCAAGAGACCCAGTACTTC
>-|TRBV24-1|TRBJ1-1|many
CATSDRGRGAFF
TGTGCCACCAGTGATCGCGGGAGGGGTGCTTTCTTT
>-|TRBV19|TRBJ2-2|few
CASSLRGEVTGELFF
TGTGCCAGTAGCCTCAGGGGGGAGGTCACCGGGGAGCTGTTTTTT
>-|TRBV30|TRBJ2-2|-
CAWNGGNTGELFF
TGTGCCTGGAACGGAGGGAACACCGGGGAGCTGTTTTTT
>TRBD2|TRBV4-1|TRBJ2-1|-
CASSRLAISSYNEQFF
TGCGCCAGCAGCCGACTAGCGATCAGCTCCTACAATGAGCAGTTCTTC
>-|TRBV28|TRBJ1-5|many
CASSPSPLNQPQHF
TGTGCCAGCAGCCCCTCTCCACTCAATCAGCCCCAGCATTTT
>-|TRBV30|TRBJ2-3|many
CAWSAMGTDTQYF
TGTGCCTGGAGTGCGATGGGAACAGATACGCAGTATTTT
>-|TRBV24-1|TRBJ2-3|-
CATSDPPLGEDRTDTQYF
TGTGCCACCAGTGACCCCCCGTTGGGGGAAGACCGCACAGATACGCAGTATTTT
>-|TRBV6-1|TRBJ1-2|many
CASTALGGSLRYGYTF
TGTGCCAGCACTGCGTTGGGGGGATCGTTGCGTTATGGCTACACCTTC
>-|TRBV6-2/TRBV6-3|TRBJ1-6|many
CASSYRGSYNSPLHF
TGTGCCAGCAGTTACAGGGGCTCCTATAATTCACCCCTCCACTTT